The 19 T cell receptor beta chains presented below share a single source sample, sequenced in a study of T cells expressing NK-cell markers. TCRdb re-called the 5' RACE reads and catalogs CDR3 proteins one per entry, DNA excluded. Here the sample table reports around 280,000 distinct CDR3 sequences. The sequencing input was blood T cells: a sorted CD56 or NKG2C T cell subset, CD4+ or CD8+ T cells, or bulk PBMC T cells (not recorded which). All receptors come from a man younger than 35 in good health.

The chain links TRBV19 to TRBJ2-1; TCRdb names TRBD2, which stays unverified in the absence of DNA. Germline CDR1 is LNHDA and CDR2 is SQIVND (reference sequence). The CDR3 loop spans 16 amino acids. CDR3 sequence reads: CASSTSGLAGVREQFF.

V usage is TRBV10-3 and J usage is TRBJ2-1; TCRdb's assignment of TRBD2 cannot be checked, as there is no DNA. Germline V gene lookup returns CDR1 ENHRY and CDR2 SYGVKD. The CDR3 consists of 12 residues. The chain's CDR3 is CAISDNSDEQFF.

V gene TRBV5-1 combines with J gene TRBJ2-3. Germline CDR1 SGHRS, CDR2 YFSETQ. There are 15 residues in the CDR3. Here the CDR3 reads CASSSDFASTDTQYF.

The rearrangement links TRBV12-3 or TRBV12-4 to TRBJ2-5; lacking DNA, the TRBD1 call made by TCRdb goes unchecked. This CDR3 is 16 amino acids long. The CDR3 region is CASSTGLGTVQETQYF.

V usage is TRBV28 and J usage is TRBJ1-5; without DNA, the TCRdb call of TRBD1 cannot be checked. Germline lookup yields CDR1 MDHEN and CDR2 SYDVKM. This CDR3 spans 17 amino acids. The CDR3 reads CASTRSRDRVFRQPQHF.

The chain couples TRBV29-1 to TRBJ1-2. The CDR3 is 11 amino acids. The germline V gene encodes CDR1 SQVTM and CDR2 ANQGSEA. The CDR3: CSGGGDYGYTF.

The J gene is TRBJ1-2, the V gene TRBV27. Per the germline V gene, CDR1 is MNHEY and CDR2 is SMNVEV (reference sequence). CDR3 length: 15 residues. The CDR3 loop is CASSWSPAPNYGYTF.

The rearrangement links TRBV6-4 to TRBJ1-1. This CDR3 region has 12 residues. Per germline, CDR1 MRHNA and CDR2 SNTAGT. The CDR3 region is CASSDGITEAFF.

V usage is TRBV5-1 and J usage is TRBJ2-2. Per the germline V gene, CDR1 is SGHRS and CDR2 is YFSETQ. This CDR3 region has 13 residues. CDR3 region: CASSWLAYGELFF. The full variable domain, rest sourced from reference TRBV5-1 and TRBJ2-2, is KAGVTQTPRYLIKTRGQQVTLSCSPISGHRSVSWYQQTPGQGLQFLFEYFSETQRNKGNFPGRFSGRQFSNSRSEMNVSTLELGDSALYLCASSWLAYGELFFGEGSRLTVL.

This chain links TRBV6-1 with TRBJ2-1; TCRdb's D gene call, TRBD2, goes unchecked for lack of DNA. Germline V gene data show CDR1 as MNHNS and CDR2 as SASEGT. The CDR3 is 17 amino acids. CDR3 sequence reads: CASKGLAGGPSYNEQFF.

The chain uses TRBV29-1 and TRBJ1-2; TCRdb outputs TRBD1, but without DNA this stays unchecked. There are 11 residues in the CDR3. Germline V gene data show CDR1 as SQVTM and CDR2 as ANQGSEA. CDR3 loop: CSVEGTGRGTF. The full variable domain, rest sourced from reference TRBV29-1 and TRBJ1-2, is SAVISQKPSRDICQRGTSLTIQCQVDSQVTMMFWYRQQPGQSLTLIATANQGSEATYESGFVIDKFPISRPNLTFSTLTVSNMSPEDSSIYLCSVEGTGRGTFGSGTRLTVV.

This rearrangement joins TRBV27 to TRBJ2-7. This CDR3 is 15 amino acids long. CDR1 and CDR2 from the germline V gene are MNHEY and SMNVEV (reference sequence). The CDR3 sequence: CASSRQIALSEEQYF.

The J gene is TRBJ2-7, the V gene TRBV28. The CDR3 spans 13 residues. Looked up from germline, CDR1 is MDHEN and CDR2 is SYDVKM. The CDR3 is CASRSFKFHEQYF.

The CDR3 reads CASIYSQNIQYF. This chain links TRBV2 with TRBJ2-4. CDR3 length equals 12 residues. Per the germline V gene, CDR1 is SNHLY and CDR2 is FYNNEI.

V gene TRBV6-1 combines with J gene TRBJ2-1. The CDR3 length is 16 residues. Germline V gene lookup returns CDR1 MNHNS and CDR2 SASEGT. The CDR3: CASSEMSGKVNNEQFF.

The genes are TRBV6-5 and TRBJ2-4; TCRdb outputs TRBD1, but without DNA this stays unchecked. Germline V gene data show CDR1 as MNHEY and CDR2 as SVGAGI. This CDR3 contains 14 residues. The chain's CDR3 is CASSYRGRRNIQYF.

The chain employs TRBV20-1 and TRBJ2-7; the TRBD1 assignment by TCRdb is unverifiable without DNA. Per the germline V gene, CDR1 is DFQATT and CDR2 is SNEGSKA (reference sequence). The CDR3 is made up of 12 amino acids. The CDR3 reads CSVSPDRAEQYF.

The chain combines TRBV11-3 with TRBJ2-1; TCRdb reports TRBD2, a call that lacks DNA to check it against. The germline CDR1 and CDR2 sequences are SGHNT and YENEEA. This CDR3 has 15 residues. The CDR3 here is CASSFGSGRADEQFF.

The chain has TRBV7-6 and TRBJ2-2; the D gene TCRdb calls, TRBD1, cannot be checked with no DNA. CDR3 length: 16 residues. Germline CDR1 reads SGHVS; CDR2 reads FNYEAQ. The CDR3 is CASSPLGVGDAGELFF.